This is a list of T cell receptor beta chains from one sample in a study of blood T cell repertoires in COVID-19. Sequenced by immunoSEQ multiplex PCR; TCRdb stores in-frame clones only, minus some. The sample has approximately 93,000 clones, 77% seen once; the top ten hold approximately 10%. Sequenced input: peripheral blood. Source of these receptors: a woman older than 75 with acute or convalescent COVID-19. Both conserved end residues are part of each CDR3. The D gene is left open where the match is weak. Expanded clones get a size class; other rows say once, few or many, or leave the size out.

V gene	CDR3 length	clone size	J gene	D gene	CDR3 DNA	CDR3 protein
TRBV7-9	17	NA	TRBJ2-2	NA	TGTGCCAGCAGCTTCCTCGGGGGATTCCCGAACACCGGGGAGCTGTTTTTT	CASSFLGGFPNTGELFF
TRBV4-3	15	NA	TRBJ1-6	NA	TGCGCCAGCAGCCAAGACAAACCAGTAAGATCACCCCTCCACTTT	CASSQDKPVRSPLHF
TRBV6-5	13	few	TRBJ2-1	TRBD1	TGTGCCAGCAGACAGACAGGGATGGAGGAGCAGTTCTTC	CASRQTGMEEQFF
TRBV7-2	12	NA	TRBJ2-5	NA	TGTGCCAGCAGCTTATCCGGTGAGACCCAGTACTTC	CASSLSGETQYF
TRBV12-3/TRBV12-4	13	NA	TRBJ1-5	TRBD1	TGTGCCACCGGGGGACAGCGCAATCAGCCCCAGCATTTT	CATGGQRNQPQHF
TRBV9	11	NA	TRBJ1-2	NA	TGTGCCAGCAGTTCCCAGAGGGGCTACACCTTC	CASSSQRGYTF
TRBV4-3	15	NA	TRBJ1-6	NA	TGCGCCAGCAGCCAATTCACTTACCCTAATTCACCCCTCCACTTT	CASSQFTYPNSPLHF
TRBV5-8	16	NA	TRBJ2-3	NA	TGTGCCAGCAGCTTGGCCTTAAGCGGAAAGGCAGATACGCAGTATTTT	CASSLALSGKADTQYF
TRBV30	15	once	TRBJ1-5	NA	TGTGCCTGGAGTGTAGAGGAGGGGCGCAATCAGCCCCAGCATTTT	CAWSVEEGRNQPQHF
TRBV7-2	14	NA	TRBJ2-7	NA	TGTGCCAGCAGCCCCGCGGGGCCCTCCTACGAGCAGTACTTC	CASSPAGPSYEQYF
TRBV28	17	NA	TRBJ1-4	NA	TGTGCCAGCAGTGGGGGGTCCTTACAAGCTTTGAGGCAAAAACTGTTTTTT	CASSGGSLQALRQKLFF
TRBV19	14	NA	TRBJ2-1	TRBD1	TGTGCCAGTAGCAAAGGGACAGAATACAATGAGCAGTTCTTC	CASSKGTEYNEQFF
TRBV5-1	12	NA	TRBJ1-4	NA	TGCGCCAGCACCTCGGGGAATGAAAAACTGTTTTTT	CASTSGNEKLFF
TRBV7-2	15	NA	TRBJ2-7	TRBD2	TGTGCCAGCAGCTTACGGACTAGCGGGAGGTTCGAGCAGTACTTC	CASSLRTSGRFEQYF
TRBV5-6	15	few	TRBJ1-1	NA	TGTGCCAGCAGCTTGGACGGGGACATAAGGAACAAAGCTTTCTTT	CASSLDGDIRNKAFF
TRBV19	14	NA	TRBJ1-2	NA	TGTGCCAGTAGTATAGGACTGCCGGTACATGGCTACACCTTC	CASSIGLPVHGYTF
TRBV6-6	19	NA	TRBJ1-1	TRBD1	TGTGCCAGCAGTCCCCTTCGACTATGGGGGGGACAGGGAAACACTGAAGCTTTCTTT	CASSPLRLWGGQGNTEAFF
TRBV18	18	few	TRBJ2-5	TRBD2	TGTGCCAGCTCACGGGCTCCGTGGCTAGCGGGAGGGGAAGAGACCCAGTACTTC	CASSRAPWLAGGEETQYF
TRBV19	13	NA	TRBJ2-2	NA	TGTGCCAGTAGTATTTTGGGGCCCGGGGAGCTGTTTTTT	CASSILGPGELFF
TRBV16	15	NA	TRBJ1-5	NA	TGTGCCAGCAGCCCAGCCGGGATGGCCAATCAGCCCCAGCATTTT	CASSPAGMANQPQHF
TRBV28	14	NA	TRBJ1-5	NA	TGTGCCAGCAGTTACCCCACAGGGCTTCAGCCCCAGCATTTT	CASSYPTGLQPQHF
TRBV5-1	14	few	TRBJ1-3	NA	TGCGCCAGCAGCCCCCGGGGAAGGGAGAACACCATATATTTT	CASSPRGRENTIYF
TRBV18	15	once	TRBJ1-1	NA	TGTGCCAGCTCACTTCTACAGGACATGAACACTGAAGCTTTCTTT	CASSLLQDMNTEAFF
TRBV6-6	14	NA	TRBJ2-7	TRBD1	TGTGCCAGCAGGACCGGGACAGGGTCTAACGAGCAGTACTTC	CASRTGTGSNEQYF
TRBV6-6	16	NA	TRBJ2-1	TRBD2	TGTGCCAGCAGTACCCGGACTAGCGGATCCTACAATGAGCAGTTCTTC	CASSTRTSGSYNEQFF
TRBV10-3	14	NA	TRBJ2-7	TRBD1	TGTGCCATCAGTGACGGGACAGGGGCCTACGAGCAGTACTTC	CAISDGTGAYEQYF
TRBV7-8	14	NA	TRBJ2-5	NA	TGTGCCAGCAGCGTAGGTCTCAGGGTGGAGAGCCAGTACTTC	CASSVGLRVESQYF
TRBV27	13	NA	TRBJ2-1	TRBD1	TGTGCCAGCAGGAGAGGACAGGACAATGAGCAGTTCTTC	CASRRGQDNEQFF
TRBV2	13	NA	TRBJ2-5	NA	TGTGCCAGCAGTGATGGGGCATATGAAGCCCAGTACTTC	CASSDGAYEAQYF
TRBV5-1	15	NA	TRBJ2-1	TRBD1	TGCGCCAGCAACCAGTGGACAGGCTTGGACGGAGGGCAGTTCTTC	CASNQWTGLDGGQFF
TRBV5-4	14	NA	TRBJ2-5	TRBD1	TGTGCCAGCAGCCAAAACAGGGGGCTGGAGACCCAGTACTTC	CASSQNRGLETQYF
TRBV19	20	NA	TRBJ1-5	NA	TGTGCCAGTAGTATAGGCGTGGACTCCCCTCTACTAAGGGGCAATCAGCCCCAGCATTTT	CASSIGVDSPLLRGNQPQHF
TRBV5-6	15	few	TRBJ2-1	NA	TGTGCCAGCAGCTTGGGACAGAGCTCCTACAATGAGCAGTTCTTC	CASSLGQSSYNEQFF
TRBV10-3	13	few	TRBJ1-1	NA	TGTGCCATCAGTCCAAGAGACTACAATGAAGCTTTCTTT	CAISPRDYNEAFF
TRBV7-2	16	NA	TRBJ2-3	TRBD1	TGTGCCAGCAGCCTGGGACAGGGGGCCTGGGGAGATACGCAGTATTTT	CASSLGQGAWGDTQYF
TRBV16	15	NA	TRBJ1-2	NA	TGTGCCAGCAGCCAAGGGCGTCTGGCTAACTATGGCTACACCTTC	CASSQGRLANYGYTF
TRBV6-5	14	NA	TRBJ1-2	TRBD1	TGTGCCAGCAGTACTGCCGGGACAGGGATCGGCTACACCTTC	CASSTAGTGIGYTF
TRBV10-3	16	NA	TRBJ2-2	TRBD2	TGTGCCATCAGTGACAGATCCGGGGGGGCTGGTCGGGAGCTGTTTTTT	CAISDRSGGAGRELFF
TRBV7-6	14	NA	TRBJ2-7	NA	TGTGCCAGCAGCTTAGAGGCAGGGGCCTACGAGCAGTACTTC	CASSLEAGAYEQYF
TRBV30	14	NA	TRBJ1-2	NA	TGTGCCTGGAGTGTCGGACACTTGAACTATGGCTACACCTTC	CAWSVGHLNYGYTF
TRBV7-5	11	NA	TRBJ2-1	NA	TGTGCCAGAAGCTTAGAATTGTGCAGTTTCTTC	CARSLELCSFF
TRBV5-1	14	many	TRBJ1-1	NA	TGCGCCAGCCGGCTGGGGCTAGGTGGGACTGAAGCTTTCTTT	CASRLGLGGTEAFF
TRBV19	13	once	TRBJ1-6	NA	TGTGCCAGTAGTCTCGAGAGGAGTTCACCCCTCCACTTT	CASSLERSSPLHF
TRBV10-3	13	NA	TRBJ1-1	NA	TGTGCCATCAGTGATCCTCCCGGGTCCGAAGCTTTCTTT	CAISDPPGSEAFF
TRBV5-6	12	NA	TRBJ1-2	NA	TGTGCCAGCAGCCCGGGTAACTATGGCTACACCTTC	CASSPGNYGYTF
TRBV7-9	14	NA	TRBJ2-1	NA	TGTGCCAGCAGCTTAGGGCTAGTTCAAGGTGAGCAGTTCTTC	CASSLGLVQGEQFF
TRBV28	14	NA	TRBJ2-7	NA	TGTGCCAGCAGTTTCCACGGAGGGAGCTACGAGCAGTACTTC	CASSFHGGSYEQYF
TRBV28	14	once	TRBJ1-2	NA	TGTGCCAGCAGTACCTCAGGGGAGGGCTATGGCTACACCTTC	CASSTSGEGYGYTF
TRBV7-3	14	few	TRBJ1-1	TRBD1	TGTGCCAGCAGCCTACAGGGGGCGGGGACTGAAGCTTTCTTT	CASSLQGAGTEAFF
TRBV19	13	NA	TRBJ2-3	NA	TGTGCCAGTAGTGGCCCGGGAGCTCTTATCGAGTATTTT	CASSGPGALIEYF
TRBV5-1	15	NA	TRBJ1-4	NA	TGCGCCAGCAGCTTGCAGGGAACCCGAAATGAAAAACTGTTTTTT	CASSLQGTRNEKLFF
TRBV5-1	13	NA	TRBJ1-2	NA	TGCGCCAGCAGCCCGGGACATAACTATGGCTACACCTTC	CASSPGHNYGYTF
TRBV28	14	NA	TRBJ2-2	TRBD1	TGTGCCAGCACCGGGACAGGGGGCGCCGGGGAGCTGTTTTTT	CASTGTGGAGELFF
TRBV2	14	NA	TRBJ2-5	TRBD1	TGTGCCAGCCTAACGACAGGGGGCGGGGGGACCCAGTACTTC	CASLTTGGGGTQYF
TRBV10-3	16	NA	TRBJ2-5	NA	TGTGCCATCAGTGAGTCGAAGGCGGGTATCGGGGAGACCCAGTACTTC	CAISESKAGIGETQYF
TRBV4-1	18	NA	TRBJ2-4	TRBD1	TGCGCCAGCAGCCCGGGACAGGTCGTGGGCTTAGCCAAAAACATTCAGTACTTC	CASSPGQVVGLAKNIQYF
TRBV2	14	NA	TRBJ2-1	NA	TGTGCCAGCGGTAGTGGTAGCTCCTACAATGAGCAGTTCTTC	CASGSGSSYNEQFF
TRBV28	16	few	TRBJ1-6	TRBD1	TGTGCCAGCAGCTTACCCGGGACAGGGTACAATTCACCCCTCCACTTT	CASSLPGTGYNSPLHF
TRBV28	12	NA	TRBJ1-6	NA	TGTGCCAGCAGCTTCCCTATTTCACCCCTCCACTTT	CASSFPISPLHF
TRBV10-1	11	NA	TRBJ1-2	TRBD1	TGCGCCAGTCCAGGGGGCTATGGCTACACCTTC	CASPGGYGYTF